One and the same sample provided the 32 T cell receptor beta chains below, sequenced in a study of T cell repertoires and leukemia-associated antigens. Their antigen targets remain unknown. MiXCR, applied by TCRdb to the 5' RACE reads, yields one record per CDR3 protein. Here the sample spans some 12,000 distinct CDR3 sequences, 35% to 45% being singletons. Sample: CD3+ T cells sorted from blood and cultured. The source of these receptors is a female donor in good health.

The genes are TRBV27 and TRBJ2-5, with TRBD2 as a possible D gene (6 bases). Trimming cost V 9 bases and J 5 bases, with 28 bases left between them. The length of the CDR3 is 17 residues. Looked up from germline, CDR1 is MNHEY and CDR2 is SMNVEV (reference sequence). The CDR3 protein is CASQALARGPVFETQYF. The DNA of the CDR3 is TGTGCCAGTCAGGCGCTAGCGAGAGGGCCGGTCTTTGAGACCCAGTACTTC.

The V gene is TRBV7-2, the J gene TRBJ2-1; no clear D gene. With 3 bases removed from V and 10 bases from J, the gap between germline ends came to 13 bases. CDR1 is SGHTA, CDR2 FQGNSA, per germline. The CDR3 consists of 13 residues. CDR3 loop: CASSLKPELEQFF. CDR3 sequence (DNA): TGTGCCAGCAGCTTGAAGCCAGAACTGGAGCAGTTCTTC.

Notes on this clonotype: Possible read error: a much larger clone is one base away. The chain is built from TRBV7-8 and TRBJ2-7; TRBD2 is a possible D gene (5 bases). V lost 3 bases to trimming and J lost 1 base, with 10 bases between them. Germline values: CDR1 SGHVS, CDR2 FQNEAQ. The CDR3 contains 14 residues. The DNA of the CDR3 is TGTGCCAGCAGCTTGGAGGCCGGTTCCTACGAGCAGTACTTC. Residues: CASSLEAGSYEQYF.

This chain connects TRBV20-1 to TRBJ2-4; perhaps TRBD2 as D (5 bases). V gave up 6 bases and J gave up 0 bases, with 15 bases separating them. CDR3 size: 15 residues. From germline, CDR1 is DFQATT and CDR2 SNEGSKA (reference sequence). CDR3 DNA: TGCAGTGCCGATATCGGGAAACTAGCCAAAAACATTCAGTACTTC. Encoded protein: CSADIGKLAKNIQYF.

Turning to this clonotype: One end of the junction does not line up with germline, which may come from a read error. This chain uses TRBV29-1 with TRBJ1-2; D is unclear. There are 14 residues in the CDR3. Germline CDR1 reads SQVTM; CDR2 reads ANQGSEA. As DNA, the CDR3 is TGCAGCGTTTCCCTTGTCAGCGGGAACTATGGCTGCACCTTC. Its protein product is CSVSLVSGNYGCTF.

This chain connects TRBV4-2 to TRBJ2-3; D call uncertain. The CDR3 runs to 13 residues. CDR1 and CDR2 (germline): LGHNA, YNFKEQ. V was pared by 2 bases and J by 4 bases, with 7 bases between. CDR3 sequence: CASSQSRADTQYF. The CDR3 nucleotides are TGTGCCAGCAGCCAATCTCGGGCAGATACGCAGTATTTT.

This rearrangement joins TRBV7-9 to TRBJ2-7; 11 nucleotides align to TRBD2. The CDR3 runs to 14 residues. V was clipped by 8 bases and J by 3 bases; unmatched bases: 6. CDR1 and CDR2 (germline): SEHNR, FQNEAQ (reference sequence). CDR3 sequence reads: CASVNLAGGYEQYF. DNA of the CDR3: TGTGCCAGCGTAAACCTAGCGGGAGGCTACGAGCAGTACTTC.

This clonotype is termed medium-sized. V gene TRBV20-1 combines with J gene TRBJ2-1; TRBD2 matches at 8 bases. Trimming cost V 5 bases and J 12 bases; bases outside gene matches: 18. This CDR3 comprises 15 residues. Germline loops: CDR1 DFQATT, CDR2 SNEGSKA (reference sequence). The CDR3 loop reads CSASAGGESHSGQFF. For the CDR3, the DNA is TGCAGTGCTTCCGCGGGGGGCGAATCCCACAGTGGGCAGTTCTTC.

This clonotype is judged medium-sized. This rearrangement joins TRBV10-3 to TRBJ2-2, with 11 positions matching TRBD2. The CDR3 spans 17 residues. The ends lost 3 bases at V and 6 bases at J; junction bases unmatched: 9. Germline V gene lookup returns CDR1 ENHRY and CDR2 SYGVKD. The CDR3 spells CAISDLKLAGVAGELFF. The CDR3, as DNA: TGTGCCATCAGTGACCTCAAACTAGCGGGAGTCGCCGGGGAGCTGTTTTTT.

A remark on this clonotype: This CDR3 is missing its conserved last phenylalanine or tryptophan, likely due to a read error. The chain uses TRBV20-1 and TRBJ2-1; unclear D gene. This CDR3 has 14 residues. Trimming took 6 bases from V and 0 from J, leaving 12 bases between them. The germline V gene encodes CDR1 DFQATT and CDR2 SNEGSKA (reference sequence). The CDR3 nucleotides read TGCAGTGCCAAGCCGCGGCGCTCCTACAATGAGCAGTTCTCC. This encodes CSAKPRRSYNEQFS.

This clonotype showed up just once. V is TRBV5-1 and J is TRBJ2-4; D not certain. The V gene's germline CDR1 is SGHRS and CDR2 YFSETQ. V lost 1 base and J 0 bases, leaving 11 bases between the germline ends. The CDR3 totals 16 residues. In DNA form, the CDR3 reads TGCGCCAGCAGCTTGTATATCCCCCCAGCCAAAAACATTCAGTACTTC. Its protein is CASSLYIPPAKNIQYF.

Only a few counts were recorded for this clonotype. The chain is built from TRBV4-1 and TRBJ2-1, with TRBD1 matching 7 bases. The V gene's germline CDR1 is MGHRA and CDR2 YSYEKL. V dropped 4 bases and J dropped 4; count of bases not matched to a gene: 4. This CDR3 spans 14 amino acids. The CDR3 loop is CASSRLGQYNEQFF. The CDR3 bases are TGCGCCAGCAGCCGACTGGGACAGTACAATGAGCAGTTCTTC.

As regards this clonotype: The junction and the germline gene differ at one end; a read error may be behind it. The CDR3 sequence is CSASPQLASETQCF. In DNA form, the CDR3 reads TGCAGTGCTAGCCCCCAACTAGCGTCAGAGACCCAGTGCTTC. This chain uses TRBV20-1 with TRBJ2-5, with TRBD2 matching over 7 bases. Germline assignment: CDR1 DFQATT and CDR2 SNEGSKA (reference sequence). The CDR3 consists of 14 residues.

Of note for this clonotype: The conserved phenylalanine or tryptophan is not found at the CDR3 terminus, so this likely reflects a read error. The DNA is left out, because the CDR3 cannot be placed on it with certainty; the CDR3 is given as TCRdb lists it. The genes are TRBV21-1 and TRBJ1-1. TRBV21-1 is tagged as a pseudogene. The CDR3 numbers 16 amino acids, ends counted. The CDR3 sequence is CASSMSDRRRYTEAFS.

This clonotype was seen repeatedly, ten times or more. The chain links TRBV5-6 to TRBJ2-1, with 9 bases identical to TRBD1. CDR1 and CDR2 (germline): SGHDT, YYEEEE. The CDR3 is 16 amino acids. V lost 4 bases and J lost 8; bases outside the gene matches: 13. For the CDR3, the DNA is TGTGCCAGCAGCATCCAACAGGGGGCGAACCGACATGAGCAGTTCTTC. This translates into CASSIQQGANRHEQFF. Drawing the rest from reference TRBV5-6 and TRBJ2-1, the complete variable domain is DAGVTQSPTHLIKTRGQQVTLRCSPKSGHDTVSWYQQALGQGPQFIFQYYEEEERQRGNFPDRFSGHQFPNYSSELNVNALLLGDSALYLCASSIQQGANRHEQFFGPGTRLTVL.

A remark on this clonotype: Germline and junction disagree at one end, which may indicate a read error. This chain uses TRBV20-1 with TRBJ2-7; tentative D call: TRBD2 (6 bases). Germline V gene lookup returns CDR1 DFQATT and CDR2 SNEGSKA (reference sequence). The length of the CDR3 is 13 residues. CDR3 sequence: CRASEGGDYEQYF. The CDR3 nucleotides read TGTAGAGCTAGCGAGGGCGGGGACTACGAGCAGTACTTC.

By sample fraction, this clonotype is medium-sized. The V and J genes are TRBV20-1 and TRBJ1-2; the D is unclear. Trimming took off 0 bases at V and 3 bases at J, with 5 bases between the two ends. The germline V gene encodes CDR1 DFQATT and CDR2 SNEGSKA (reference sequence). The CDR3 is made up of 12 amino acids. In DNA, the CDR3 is TGCAGTGCTAGAGACCTTCACTATGGCTACACCTTC. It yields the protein CSARDLHYGYTF.

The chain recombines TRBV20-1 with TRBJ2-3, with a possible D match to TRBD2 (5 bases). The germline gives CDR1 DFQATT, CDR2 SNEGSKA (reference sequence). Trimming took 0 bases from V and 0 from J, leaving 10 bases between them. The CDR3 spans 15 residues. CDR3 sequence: CSARDEGVSTDTQYF. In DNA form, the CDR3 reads TGCAGTGCTAGAGATGAGGGAGTGAGCACAGATACGCAGTATTTT.

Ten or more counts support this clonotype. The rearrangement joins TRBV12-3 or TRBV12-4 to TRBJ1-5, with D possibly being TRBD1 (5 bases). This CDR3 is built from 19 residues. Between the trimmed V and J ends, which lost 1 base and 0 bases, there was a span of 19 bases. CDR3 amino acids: CASSLDLLGQIGSNQPQHF. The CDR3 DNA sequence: TGTGCCAGCAGTTTAGATCTACTTGGACAAATTGGTAGCAATCAGCCCCAGCATTTT.

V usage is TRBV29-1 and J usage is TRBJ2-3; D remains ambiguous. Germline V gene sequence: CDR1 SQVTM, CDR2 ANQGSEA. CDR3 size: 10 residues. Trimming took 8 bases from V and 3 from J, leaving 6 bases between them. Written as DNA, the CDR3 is TGCAGCATTCTTACAGATACGCAGTATTTT. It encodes CSILTDTQYF.

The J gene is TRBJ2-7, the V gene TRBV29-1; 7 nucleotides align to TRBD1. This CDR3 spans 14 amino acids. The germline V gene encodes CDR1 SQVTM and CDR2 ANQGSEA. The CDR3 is CGHSGGGPNYEQYF. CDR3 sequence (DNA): TGCGGCCACTCAGGGGGTGGCCCTAACTACGAGCAGTACTTC.

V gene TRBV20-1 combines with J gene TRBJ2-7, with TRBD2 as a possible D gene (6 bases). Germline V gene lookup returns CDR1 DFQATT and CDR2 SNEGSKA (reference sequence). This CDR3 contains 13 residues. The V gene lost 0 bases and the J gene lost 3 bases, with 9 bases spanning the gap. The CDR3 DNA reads TGCAGTGCTAGAGACCGGCGGGACTACGAGCAGTACTTC. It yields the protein CSARDRRDYEQYF.

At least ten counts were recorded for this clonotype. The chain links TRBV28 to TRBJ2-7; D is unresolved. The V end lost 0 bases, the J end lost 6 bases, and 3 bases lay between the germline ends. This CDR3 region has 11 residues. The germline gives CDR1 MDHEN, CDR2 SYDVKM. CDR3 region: CASSLWGEQYF. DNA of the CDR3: TGTGCCAGCAGTTTATGGGGCGAGCAGTACTTC.

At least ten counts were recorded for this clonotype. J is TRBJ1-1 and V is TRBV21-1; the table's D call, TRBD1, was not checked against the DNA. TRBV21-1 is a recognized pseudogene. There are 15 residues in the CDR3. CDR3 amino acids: CASSKEGAGNTEAFF. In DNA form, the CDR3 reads TGTGCCAGCAGCAAAGAGGGCGCGGGGAACACTGAAGCTTTCTTT.

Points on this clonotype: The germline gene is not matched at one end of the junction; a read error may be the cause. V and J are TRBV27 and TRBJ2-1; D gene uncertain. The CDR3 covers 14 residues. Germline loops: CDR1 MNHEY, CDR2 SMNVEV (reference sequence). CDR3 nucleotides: TGTGCCAGAAGTTTACGGAACAGCTACAACGAGCAGTTCTTC. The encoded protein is CARSLRNSYNEQFF.

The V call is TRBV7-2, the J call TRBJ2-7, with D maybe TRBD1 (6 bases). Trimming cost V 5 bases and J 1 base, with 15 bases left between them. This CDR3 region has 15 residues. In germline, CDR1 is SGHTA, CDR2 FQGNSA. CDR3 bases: TGTGCCAGCAGCCTAACGAGGGACACTTCCTACGAGCAGTACTTC. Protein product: CASSLTRDTSYEQYF. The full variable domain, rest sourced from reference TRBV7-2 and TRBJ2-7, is GAGVSQSPSNKVTEKGKDVELRCDPISGHTALYWYRQSLGQGLEFLIYFQGNSAPDKSGLPSDRFSAERTGGSVSTLTIQRTQQEDSAVYLCASSLTRDTSYEQYFGPGTRLTVT.

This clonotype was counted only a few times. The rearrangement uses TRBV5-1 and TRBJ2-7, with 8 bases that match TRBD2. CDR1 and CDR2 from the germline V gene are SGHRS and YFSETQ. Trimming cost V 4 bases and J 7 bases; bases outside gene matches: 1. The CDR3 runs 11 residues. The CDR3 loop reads CASSGGREQYF. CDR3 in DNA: TGCGCCAGCAGCGGCGGGAGGGAGCAGTACTTC.

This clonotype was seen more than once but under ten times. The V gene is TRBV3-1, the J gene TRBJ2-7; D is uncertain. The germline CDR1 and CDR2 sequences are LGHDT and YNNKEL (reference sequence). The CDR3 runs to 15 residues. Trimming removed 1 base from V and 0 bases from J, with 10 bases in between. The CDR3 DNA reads TGTGCCAGCAGCCAAGTCCCCGGCAGCTCCTACGAGCAGTACTTC. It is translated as CASSQVPGSSYEQYF.

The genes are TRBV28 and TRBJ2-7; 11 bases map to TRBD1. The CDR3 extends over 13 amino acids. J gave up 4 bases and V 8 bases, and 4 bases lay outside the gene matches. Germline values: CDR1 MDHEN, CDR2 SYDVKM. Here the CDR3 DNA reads TGTGCCAGCGAGGGGACAGGGGGGTACGAGCAGTACTTC. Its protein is CASEGTGGYEQYF. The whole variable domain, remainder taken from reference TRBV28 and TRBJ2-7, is DVKVTQSSRYLVKRTGEKVFLECVQDMDHENMFWYRQDPGLGLRLIYFSYDVKMKEKGDIPEGYSVSREKKERFSLILESASTNQTSMYLCASEGTGGYEQYFGPGTRLTVT.

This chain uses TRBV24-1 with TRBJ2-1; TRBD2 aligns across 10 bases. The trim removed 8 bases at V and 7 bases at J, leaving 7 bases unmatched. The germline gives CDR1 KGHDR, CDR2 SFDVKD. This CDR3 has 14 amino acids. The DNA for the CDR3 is TGTGCCACCAAAGCGGGAGGGCCGAGGAATGAGCAGTTCTTC. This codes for CATKAGGPRNEQFF.

CDR3: CASSFGTETEICRFF. The CDR3 DNA sequence: TGTGCCAGCAGCTTCGGGACAGAAACGGAGATATGCCGGTTCTTC. The chain links TRBV11-2 to TRBJ2-1, with TRBD1 matching 7 bases. J lost 15 bases, V lost 3 bases, and 17 bases had no gene match. Looked up from germline, CDR1 is SGHAT and CDR2 is FQNNGV. CDR3 length: 15 amino acids. Full variable domain (missing parts from reference TRBV11-2 and TRBJ2-1): EAGVAQSPRYKIIEKRQSVAFWCNPISGHATLYWYQQILGQGPKLLIQFQNNGVVDDSQLPKDRFSAERLKGVDSTLKIQPAKLEDSAVYLCASSFGTETEICRFFGPGTRLTVL.

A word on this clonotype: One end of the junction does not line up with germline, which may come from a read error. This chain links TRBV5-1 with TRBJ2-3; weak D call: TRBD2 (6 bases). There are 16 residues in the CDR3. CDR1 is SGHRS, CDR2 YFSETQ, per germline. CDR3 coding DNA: TGCGCCGGCAGCTTGGACGGGGGTACTAGCACAGATACGCAGTATTTT. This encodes CAGSLDGGTSTDTQYF.